Following are 6 T cell receptor beta chains from one sample sequenced in a study of T cells after yellow fever vaccination. TCRdb re-derived calls from the 5' RACE reads in MiXCR, one entry per CDR3 protein. The data hold around 65,000 distinct CDR3 sequences, with 4.5% to 7.5% observed a single time. Sequenced material: CD4+ T cells sorted from PBMCs, taken roughly 14 days after the first yellow fever vaccination. The receptor source for this set is a young man who received the YFV17D yellow fever vaccine.

This clonotype was observed many times. This rearrangement joins TRBV15 to TRBJ1-1; unclear D gene. V lost 4 bases to trimming and J lost 2 bases, with 5 bases between them. The V gene's germline CDR1 is LNHNV and CDR2 YYDKDF (reference sequence). The CDR3 is made up of 12 amino acids. CDR3 DNA: TGTGCCACCAGCAAGGGAAACACTGAAGCTTTCTTT. It codes for CATSKGNTEAFF.

This clonotype was counted ten times or more. The CDR3 protein is CASSSKGTYEQYF. CDR3 nucleotides: TGTGCCAGCTCATCCAAGGGCACCTACGAGCAGTACTTC. The gene calls are TRBV18 and TRBJ2-7; D remains unclear. This CDR3 spans 13 amino acids. CDR1 and CDR2 from the germline V gene are KGHSH and LQKENI. The V and J ends lost 5 bases and 2 bases respectively, with 10 bases between them.

This clonotype was seen ten or more times. Here the CDR3 reads CASSLTTAKNIQYF. The CDR3 DNA reads TGCGCCAGCAGCTTGACCACCGCCAAAAACATTCAGTACTTC. J is TRBJ2-4 and V is TRBV5-1; D remains unclear. V lost 1 base, J lost 1 base, and 6 bases lay in between. Germline-derived CDR1 and CDR2 are SGHRS and YFSETQ. The CDR3 spans 14 residues.

In its sample, this clonotype was seen many times. CDR3 amino acids: CASSINSGANVLTF. CDR3 nucleotide sequence: TGTGCCAGCAGTATCAATTCTGGGGCCAACGTCCTGACTTTC. This chain links TRBV7-9 with TRBJ2-6, with D unclear. This CDR3 contains 14 residues. With 6 bases removed from V and 1 base from J, the gap between germline ends came to 7 bases. Germline-derived CDR1 and CDR2 are SEHNR and FQNEAQ (reference sequence).

This clonotype came up many times. V usage is TRBV5-1 and J usage is TRBJ2-5; TRBD1 matches 8 bases. V gave up 3 bases and J gave up 5 bases; unmatched junction bases: 3. The CDR3 is 13 amino acids. CDR1 is SGHRS and CDR2 is YFSETQ in the germline V gene. The CDR3 here is CASSSGGRETQYF. The CDR3 nucleotides are TGCGCCAGCAGCTCAGGGGGCCGGGAGACCCAGTACTTC.

This clonotype was seen many times. The chain couples TRBV24-1 to TRBJ2-1; perhaps TRBD1 as D (5 bases). Germline V gene sequence: CDR1 KGHDR, CDR2 SFDVKD. The CDR3 loop spans 13 amino acids. Trimming removed 7 bases from V and 7 bases from J, with 13 bases in between. The CDR3 protein is CATSLVGRNEQFF. The DNA for the CDR3 is TGTGCCACCAGCCTAGTGGGGCGAAATGAGCAGTTCTTC.